This TCR beta chain was captured in a study of T cells in Graves' hyperthyroidism and ophthalmopathy. Absence of ophthalmopathy progression within 18 months defined stable Graves' hyperthyroidism. Ten or more counts support this clonotype. Amplified TCR beta CDR3 regions came from RNA transcripts. The HTBI primer set served for first-round RT-PCR of the TCR CDR3. From the multiplex PCR reads, TCRdb called clonotypes with MiXCR, one entry per CDR3 protein. The table shows over 650,000 distinct CDR3 sequences, with around 15% occurring only once. CDR3 length: 17 residues. Trimming took off 4 bases at V and 0 bases at J, with 18 bases between the two ends. Germline loops: CDR1 SGHVS, CDR2 FQNEAQ.

The source is a man aged 18-30 years with Graves' hyperthyroidism. The rearrangement joins TRBV7-8 to TRBJ2-5, with TRBD1 as a possible D gene (6 bases). Sequenced: blood. The chain's CDR3 is CASSYNPRGPNQETQYF. CDR3 DNA: TGTGCCAGCAGCTACAACCCCAGGGGCCCCAACCAAGAGACCCAGTACTTC.